This T cell receptor beta chain originates from a study of blood T cell repertoires in COVID-19. At the level of the study: Acute and convalescent COVID-19 specimens originated in the United States, Italy and Spain. T cells, B-cell-depleted T cells, or PBMCs supplied cDNA or gDNA.

Losses at the gene ends were 3 bases for V and 8 bases for J; bases not matched to a gene: 15. Germline V gene lookup returns CDR1 LGHDT and CDR2 YNNKEL (reference sequence). The CDR3 is 16 residues long. Per the original data handling: It was from reference gene primer amplification that nucleated cell counts were estimated. Some clones are missing from TCRdb's copy, which holds only in-frame ones; the method was immunoSEQ multiplex PCR. That table supplies the V and J calls and clone size; D and trimming were determined from the DNA. The sample has roughly 150,000 clones; roughly nine tenths are singletons.

This chain links TRBV3-1 (or the pseudogene TRBV3-2) with TRBJ1-2; 7 bases match TRBD1. Sequenced sample: peripheral blood. The receptor was derived from a woman between 40 and 50 years old with acute or convalescent COVID-19. The CDR3 sequence: CASSQPGAGGSLGYTF. The CDR3 region has the DNA TGTGCCAGCAGCCAGCCAGGGGCAGGGGGTTCTTTAGGCTACACCTTC.